This TCR beta chain emerged from a study of T cell responses to AZD1222 COVID-19 vaccine. CDR1 SGHVS and CDR2 FQNEAQ come from the germline V gene. Deletions cut 5 bases from V and 6 bases from J, with 13 bases between. This CDR3 has 13 amino acids. Here immunoSEQ multiplex PCR was the method, and the copy in TCRdb shows in-frame clones only, minus some. The repertoire holds 120,000 or so clones, with about nine tenths as singletons. This clone was observed a few times. Its antigen is not known. Study findings and constraints: Only after the peak T cell response were repertoires sampled.

This TCR derives from an adult who received the MenACWY meningococcal vaccine as a control. This specimen was peripheral blood, taken 28 days after the second dose of the MenACWY control vaccine. The V call is TRBV7-8, the J call TRBJ1-2; tentative D call: TRBD1 (5 bases). The CDR3 nucleotides are TGTGCCAGCAGCCAGTCCAGGGAAGATGGCTACACCTTC. Translated: CASSQSREDGYTF.